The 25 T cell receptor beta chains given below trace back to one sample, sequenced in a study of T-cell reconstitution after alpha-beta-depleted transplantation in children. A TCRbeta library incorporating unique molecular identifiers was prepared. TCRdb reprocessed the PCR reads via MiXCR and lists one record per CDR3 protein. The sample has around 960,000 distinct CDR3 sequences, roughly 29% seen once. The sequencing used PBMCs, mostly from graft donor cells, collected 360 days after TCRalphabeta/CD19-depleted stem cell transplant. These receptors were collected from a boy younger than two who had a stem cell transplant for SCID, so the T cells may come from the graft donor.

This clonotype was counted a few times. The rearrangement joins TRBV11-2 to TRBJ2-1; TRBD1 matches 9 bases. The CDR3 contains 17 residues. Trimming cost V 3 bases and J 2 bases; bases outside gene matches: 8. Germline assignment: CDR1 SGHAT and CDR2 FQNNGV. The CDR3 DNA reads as TGTGCCAGCAGCTTTGTTGCCGGACAGGGGACCTACAATGAGCAGTTCTTC. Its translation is CASSFVAGQGTYNEQFF.

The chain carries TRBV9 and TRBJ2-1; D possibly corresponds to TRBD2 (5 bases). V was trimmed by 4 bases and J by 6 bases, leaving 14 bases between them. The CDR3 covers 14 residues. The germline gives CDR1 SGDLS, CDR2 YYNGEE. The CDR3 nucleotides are TGTGCCAGCAGCCCCCGGACTTATCCCAATGAGCAGTTCTTC. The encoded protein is CASSPRTYPNEQFF. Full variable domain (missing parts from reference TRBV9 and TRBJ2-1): DSGVTQTPKHLITATGQRVTLRCSPRSGDLSVYWYQQSLDQGLQFLIQYYNGEERAKGNILERFSAQQFPDLHSELNLSSLELGDSALYFCASSPRTYPNEQFFGPGTRLTVL.

The CDR3 region is CASEQGLGQPQHF. The CDR3 DNA is TGTGCCAGCGAACAGGGTCTTGGTCAGCCCCAGCATTTT. J is TRBJ1-5 and V is TRBV12-3 or TRBV12-4; D perhaps matches TRBD1 (6 bases). Between the trimmed V and J ends, which lost 8 bases and 6 bases, there was a span of 14 bases. The CDR3 spans 13 residues.

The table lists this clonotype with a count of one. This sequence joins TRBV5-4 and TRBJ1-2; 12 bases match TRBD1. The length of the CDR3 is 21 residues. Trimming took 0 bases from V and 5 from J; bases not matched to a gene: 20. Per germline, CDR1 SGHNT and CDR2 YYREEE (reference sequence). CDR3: CASSLAVRSWELGQGAYGYTF. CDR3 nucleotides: TGTGCCAGCAGCTTGGCGGTTCGAAGCTGGGAGCTGGGACAGGGGGCGTATGGCTACACCTTC.

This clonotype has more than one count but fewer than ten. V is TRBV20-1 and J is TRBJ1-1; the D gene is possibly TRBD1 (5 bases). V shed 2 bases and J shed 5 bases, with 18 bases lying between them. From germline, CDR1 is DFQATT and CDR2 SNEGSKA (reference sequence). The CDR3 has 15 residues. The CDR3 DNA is TGCAGTGCTAGACCCAGGACGGGGGGTCGGACTGAAGCTTTCTTT. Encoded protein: CSARPRTGGRTEAFF.

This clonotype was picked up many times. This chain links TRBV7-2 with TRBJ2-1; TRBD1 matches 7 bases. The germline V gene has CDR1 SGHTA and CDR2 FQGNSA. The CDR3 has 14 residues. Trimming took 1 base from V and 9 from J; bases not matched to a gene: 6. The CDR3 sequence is CASSLGDRESEQFF. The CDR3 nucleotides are TGTGCCAGCAGCTTAGGTGACAGGGAGAGTGAGCAGTTCTTC.

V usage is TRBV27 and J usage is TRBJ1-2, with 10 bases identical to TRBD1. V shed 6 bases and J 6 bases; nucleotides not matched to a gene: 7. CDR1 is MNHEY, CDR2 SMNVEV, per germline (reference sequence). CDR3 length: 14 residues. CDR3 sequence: CASRGTGVKNGYTF. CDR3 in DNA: TGTGCCAGCAGGGGGACAGGGGTAAAAAATGGCTACACCTTC.

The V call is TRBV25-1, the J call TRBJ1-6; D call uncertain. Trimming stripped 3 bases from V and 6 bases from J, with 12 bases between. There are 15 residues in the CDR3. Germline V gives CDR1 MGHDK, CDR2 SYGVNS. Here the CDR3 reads CASSDPERPNSPLHF. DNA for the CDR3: TGTGCCAGCAGTGACCCGGAACGGCCTAATTCACCCCTCCACTTT.

The CDR3 coding sequence is TGTGCCAGCAGTTCCGGACAGGGGTCTCCCGGGACCCAGTACTTC. Translated: CASSSGQGSPGTQYF. The V call is TRBV12-3 or TRBV12-4, the J call TRBJ2-5; 9 bases map to TRBD1. V was clipped by 4 bases and J by 7 bases; unmatched bases: 10. The CDR3 consists of 15 residues.

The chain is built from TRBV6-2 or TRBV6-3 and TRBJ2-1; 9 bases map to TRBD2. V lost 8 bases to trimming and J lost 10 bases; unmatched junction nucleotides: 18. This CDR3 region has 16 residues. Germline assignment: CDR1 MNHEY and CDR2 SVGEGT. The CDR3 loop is CASLRPLRGGPVEQFF. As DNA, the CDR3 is TGTGCCAGCCTGAGGCCCCTGCGGGGGGGCCCGGTCGAGCAGTTCTTC.

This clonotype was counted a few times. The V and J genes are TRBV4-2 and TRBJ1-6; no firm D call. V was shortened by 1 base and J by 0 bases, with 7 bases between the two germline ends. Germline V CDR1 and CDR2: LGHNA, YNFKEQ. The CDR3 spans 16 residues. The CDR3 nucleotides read TGTGCCAGCAGCCAAGGAGGGCACTCCTATAATTCACCCCTCCACTTT. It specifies CASSQGGHSYNSPLHF.

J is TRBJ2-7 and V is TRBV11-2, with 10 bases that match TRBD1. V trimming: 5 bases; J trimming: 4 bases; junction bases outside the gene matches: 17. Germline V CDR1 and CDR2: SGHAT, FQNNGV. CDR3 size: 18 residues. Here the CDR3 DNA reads TGTGCCAGCAGCCCGGCCCCGTACTGGACAGGGGGAGGTTACGAGCAGTACTTC. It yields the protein CASSPAPYWTGGGYEQYF.

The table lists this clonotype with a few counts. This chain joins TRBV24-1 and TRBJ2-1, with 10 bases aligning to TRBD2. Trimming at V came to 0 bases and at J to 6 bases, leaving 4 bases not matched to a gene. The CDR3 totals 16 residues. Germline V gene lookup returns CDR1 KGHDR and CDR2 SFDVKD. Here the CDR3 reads CATSDLGAGGPNEQFF. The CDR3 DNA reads TGTGCCACCAGTGATTTGGGAGCGGGGGGGCCCAATGAGCAGTTCTTC.

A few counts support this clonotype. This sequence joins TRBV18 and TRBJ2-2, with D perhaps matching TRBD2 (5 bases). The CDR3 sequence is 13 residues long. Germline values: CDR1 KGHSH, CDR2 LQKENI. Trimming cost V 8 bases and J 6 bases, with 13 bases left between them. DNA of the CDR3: TGTGCCAGCGTCACCGGGATTGCCGGGGAGCTGTTTTTT. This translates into CASVTGIAGELFF.

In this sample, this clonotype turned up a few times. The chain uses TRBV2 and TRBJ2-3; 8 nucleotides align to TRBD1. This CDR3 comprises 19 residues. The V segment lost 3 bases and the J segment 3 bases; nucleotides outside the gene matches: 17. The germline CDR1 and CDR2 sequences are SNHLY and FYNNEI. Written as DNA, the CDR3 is TGTGCCAGCAGTGAGAGGGGGCAGGGGGCTCTGTTAAGGACAGATACGCAGTATTTT. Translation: CASSERGQGALLRTDTQYF.

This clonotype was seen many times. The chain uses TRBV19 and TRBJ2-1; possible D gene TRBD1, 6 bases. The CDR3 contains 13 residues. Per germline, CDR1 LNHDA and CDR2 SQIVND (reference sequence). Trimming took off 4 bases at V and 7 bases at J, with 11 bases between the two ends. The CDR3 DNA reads TGTGCCAGTAGTACCGCCCAGGGGAATGAGCAGTTCTTC. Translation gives CASSTAQGNEQFF.

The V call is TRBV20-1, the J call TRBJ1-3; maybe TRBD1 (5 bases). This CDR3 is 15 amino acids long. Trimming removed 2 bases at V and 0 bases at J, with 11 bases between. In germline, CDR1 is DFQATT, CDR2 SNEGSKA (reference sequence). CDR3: CSARQRTSSGNTIYF. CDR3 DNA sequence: TGCAGTGCTAGACAAAGGACAAGCTCTGGAAACACCATATATTTT.

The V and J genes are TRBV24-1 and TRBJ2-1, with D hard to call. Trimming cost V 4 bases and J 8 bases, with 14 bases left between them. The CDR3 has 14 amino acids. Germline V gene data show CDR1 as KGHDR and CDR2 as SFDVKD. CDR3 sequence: CATSDPGKTDEQFF. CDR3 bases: TGTGCCACCAGTGACCCCGGCAAAACCGATGAGCAGTTCTTC.

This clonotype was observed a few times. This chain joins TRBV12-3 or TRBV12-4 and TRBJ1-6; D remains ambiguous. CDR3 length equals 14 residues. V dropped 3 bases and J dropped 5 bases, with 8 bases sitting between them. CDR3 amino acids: CASSFATNNSPLHF. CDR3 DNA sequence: TGTGCCAGCAGTTTTGCCACCAATAATTCACCCCTCCACTTT.

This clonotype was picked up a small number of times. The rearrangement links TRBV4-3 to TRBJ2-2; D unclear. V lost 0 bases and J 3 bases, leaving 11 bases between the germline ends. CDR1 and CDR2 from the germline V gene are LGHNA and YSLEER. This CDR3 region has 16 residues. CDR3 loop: CASSQDRSGDTGELFF. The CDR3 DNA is TGCGCCAGCAGCCAAGATAGGTCAGGAGACACCGGGGAGCTGTTTTTT.

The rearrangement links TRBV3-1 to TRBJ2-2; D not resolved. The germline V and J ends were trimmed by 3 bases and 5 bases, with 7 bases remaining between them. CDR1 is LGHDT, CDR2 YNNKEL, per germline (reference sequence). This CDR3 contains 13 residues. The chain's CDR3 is CASSHGLTGELFF. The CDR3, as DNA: TGTGCCAGCAGCCATGGTTTGACCGGGGAGCTGTTTTTT.

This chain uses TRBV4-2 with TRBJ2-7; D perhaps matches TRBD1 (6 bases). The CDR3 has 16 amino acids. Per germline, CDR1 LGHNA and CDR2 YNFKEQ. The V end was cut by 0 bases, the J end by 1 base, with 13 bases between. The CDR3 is CASSQDSRQVSYEQYF. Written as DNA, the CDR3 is TGTGCCAGCAGCCAAGATTCGCGACAGGTATCCTACGAGCAGTACTTC.

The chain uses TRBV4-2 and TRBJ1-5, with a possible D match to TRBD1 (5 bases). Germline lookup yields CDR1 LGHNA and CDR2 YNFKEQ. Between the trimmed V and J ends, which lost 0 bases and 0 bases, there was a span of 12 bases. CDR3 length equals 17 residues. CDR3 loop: CASSQEGQGYSNQPQHF. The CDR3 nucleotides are TGTGCCAGCAGCCAAGAGGGGCAGGGATATAGCAATCAGCCCCAGCATTTT.

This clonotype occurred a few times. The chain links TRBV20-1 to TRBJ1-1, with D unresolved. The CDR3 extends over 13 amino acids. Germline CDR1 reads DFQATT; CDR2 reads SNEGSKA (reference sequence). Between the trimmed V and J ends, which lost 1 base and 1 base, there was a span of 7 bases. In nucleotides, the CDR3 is TGCAGTGCTAGAGGACACCAGAACACTGAAGCTTTCTTT. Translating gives CSARGHQNTEAFF.

The CDR3, as DNA: TGTGCCAGCAGTGATTTCGGACTAGCTAACAATGAGCAGTTCTTC. Translated: CASSDFGLANNEQFF. The rearrangement uses TRBV2 and TRBJ2-1; 8 nucleotides agree with TRBD2. This CDR3 has 15 residues. Per the germline V gene, CDR1 is SNHLY and CDR2 is FYNNEI. Losses at the gene ends were 3 bases for V and 5 bases for J; bases not matched to a gene: 6.